This paragraph reports one T cell receptor beta chain. This specimen comes from a study of cytomegalovirus exposure and HLA in healthy donors. It was with 60 Vbeta and 13 Jbeta primers that the PCR ran. As processed by the authors: Unique TCR beta chains totaled some 88 million in a later count, with roughly 12 million of them shared. TCRdb's table, derived via immunoSEQ multiplex PCR, lists solely in-frame clones and lacks some. That table supplies the V and J calls and clone size; D and trimming were determined from the DNA. The table has approximately 150,000 clones, approximately 60% seen once. The clonotype originates from an older woman in good health and CMV-seropositive. The sample comprised PBMCs.

The CDR3 DNA reads as TGTGCCAGCAGTTCTGGGACATCTGAAGCTTTCTTT. Its protein product is CASSSGTSEAFF. The chain links TRBV28 to TRBJ1-1; perhaps TRBD1 as D (6 bases). V dropped 4 bases and J dropped 6 bases, with 9 bases sitting between them. The CDR3 extends over 12 amino acids. Germline V gene sequence: CDR1 MDHEN, CDR2 SYDVKM.